The clone carrying this TCR beta chain was seen many times. The antigen is not known. Individually, cDNA molecules had unique molecular identifiers attached to them. TCRdb re-derived calls from the 5' RACE reads in MiXCR, one entry per CDR3 protein. The data contain tens of thousands of distinct CDR3 sequences, 9.5% to 15% of them singletons. This CDR3 has 13 residues. Trimming pared 5 bases from V and 0 bases from J, leaving 7 bases between. The data belong to a study of early T cells in non-severe SARS-CoV-2 infection. Study-level background: The sequenced material was bulk RNA from unsorted whole blood, and its chains were unpaired.

The study's findings and limits: Anti-spike CD8 responses were favored by VDJdb matching, which missed private and CD4 specificities.

V is TRBV12-3 or TRBV12-4 and J is TRBJ1-1; weak D call: TRBD1 (6 bases). This receptor was obtained from an adult who was a healthcare worker with PCR-confirmed SARS-CoV-2 infection or an uninfected control (not recorded which). Sequencing was performed on whole blood, taken at baseline. CDR3 amino acids: CASSRTVNTEAFF. The CDR3 DNA follows: TGTGCCAGCAGTCGGACAGTGAACACTGAAGCTTTCTTT.